This record concerns one T cell receptor beta chain sequence. The antigen remains undetermined. These data originate in a study of blood T cells in healthy people across ages. The CDR3 spans 14 residues. V lost 5 bases and J lost 2, with 13 bases in between. The authors ran a second PCR of about 6 to 11 cycles using a sample-barcoded 5' primer and a J-beta primer mix. TCRdb ran MiXCR on the 5' RACE reads and lists one entry per CDR3 protein. The sample has hundreds of thousands of distinct CDR3 sequences; roughly 44% are singletons. Study outcomes and limitations: When set beside aged donors, long-lived donors presented more naive CD4+ cells and higher diversity. Measured against age, TCR beta diversity per million T cells decreased in a roughly linear manner.

Sequenced material: blood. This chain connects TRBV12-3 or TRBV12-4 to TRBJ2-7, with a possible D match to TRBD2 (6 bases). The TCR comes from a woman in her fifties or sixties in good health. The CDR3 is CASSPGLNAYEQYF. As DNA, the CDR3 is TGTGCCAGCAGTCCGGGACTTAACGCCTACGAGCAGTACTTC.